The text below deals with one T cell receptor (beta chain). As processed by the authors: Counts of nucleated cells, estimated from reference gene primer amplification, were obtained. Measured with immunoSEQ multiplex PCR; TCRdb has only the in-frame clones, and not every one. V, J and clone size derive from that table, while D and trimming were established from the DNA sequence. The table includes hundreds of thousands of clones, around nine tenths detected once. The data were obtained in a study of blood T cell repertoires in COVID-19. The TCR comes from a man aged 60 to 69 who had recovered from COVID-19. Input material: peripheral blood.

The CDR3 spells CASSKVRDRGLLAKNIQYF. In DNA, the CDR3 is TGTGCCAGCAGCAAAGTTCGGGACAGGGGGCTACTAGCCAAAAACATTCAGTACTTC. The chain uses TRBV21-1 and TRBJ2-4; the tabulated D call, TRBD1, remains unverified against the DNA. TRBV21-1 is a documented pseudogene. The CDR3 extends over 19 amino acids.